The T cell receptor (beta chain) under discussion was sequenced for a study of human T cells and chemical hapten exposure. Findings of the study overall: Alopecia in all donors means immunity may differ from healthy individuals.

The CDR3 is 13 residues long. V lost 0 bases and J 6 bases, leaving 7 bases between the germline ends. CDR1 is SGHRS, CDR2 YFSETQ, per germline. Time point of the sample: patch test 1, 2 weeks after DPC sensitization. Treatment denoted: therapeutic diphenylcyclopropenone sensitization with weekly scalp DPC. It was unfractionated whole blood from which total RNA was extracted. In its sample, this clonotype was seen a few times. As yet, its antigen is unknown. The library tagged individual cDNA molecules with unique molecular identifiers. TCRdb called the RACE reads again in MiXCR, with one record for every CDR3 protein. Of about 380,000 distinct CDR3 sequences in the sample, roughly 4.8% were seen once.

This rearrangement joins TRBV5-1 to TRBJ1-5, with TRBD1 as a possible D gene (5 bases). The source was whole blood, collected in connection with sensitization to the hapten diphenylcyclopropenone (DPC). This clonotype was obtained from a woman aged 45-65 years with alopecia areata. Some clones in this sample may be carry-over from other donors' samples. The CDR3, as DNA: TGCGCCAGCAGCTTGGAGGGGCTTCAGCCCCAGCATTTT. The encoded protein is CASSLEGLQPQHF.